This is a list of T cell receptor beta chains from one sample in a study of cytomegalovirus exposure and HLA in healthy donors. Assay used: immunoSEQ multiplex PCR; TCRdb lists only in-frame clones, some missing. The repertoire includes 200,000 or so clones, around four fifths of them detected once, and 1.7% sits in the top ten. The sample taken for sequencing was PBMCs. All receptors come from a man aged 45-65 years in good health and CMV-seronegative. CDR3s include the opening cysteine and the closing phenylalanine or tryptophan. Each record gives: D gene, J gene, V gene, CDR3 protein. D genes are given only for firm matches.

TRBD1	TRBJ1-1	TRBV2	CASSPAGTVLNTEAFF
TRBD1	TRBJ2-5	TRBV6-1	CASRTGAVTQYF
NA	TRBJ1-2	TRBV5-1	CASSSEGPHGYTF
TRBD2	TRBJ2-3	TRBV6-4	CASSDFPSGSHNTQYF
TRBD1	TRBJ2-1	TRBV4-1	CASSQQGALVGEQFF
NA	TRBJ1-2	TRBV4-1	CASRAGIHYGYTF
TRBD1	TRBJ1-1	TRBV28	CASNLKGQGVDEAFF
NA	TRBJ2-3	TRBV7-3	CASSLGQSTDTQYF
NA	TRBJ2-7	TRBV6-5	CASSYRGYEQYF
NA	TRBJ2-4	TRBV4-2	CASSQGPQTIVGSKNIQYF
TRBD2	TRBJ2-7	TRBV27	CASSLGYPGTSGYEQYF
TRBD2	TRBJ2-1	TRBV27	CASSSPTSGRVHEQFF
NA	TRBJ2-1	TRBV5-6	CASNQDIGSYNEQFF
TRBD2	NA	TRBV27	CASSLGRGASYEQYF
NA	TRBJ1-2	TRBV5-6	CASSLGSQGSFGYTF
NA	TRBJ2-5	TRBV4-1	CASSLYQGEVETQYF
NA	TRBJ2-1	TRBV6-6	CASSPLGTSYNEQFF
TRBD2	TRBJ2-1	TRBV7-3	CASSLVAGAYNEQFF
NA	TRBJ2-1	TRBV7-9	CASSSDLGLWGYNEQFF
NA	TRBJ2-3	TRBV5-5	CASSFWGRSTDTQYF
TRBD1	TRBJ2-7	TRBV28	CASSSSGTGTYEQYF
TRBD1	TRBJ1-1	TRBV6-5	CASSPDRGMTEAFF
NA	TRBJ1-4	TRBV28	CASSYSGYATNEKLFF
TRBD2	TRBJ2-1	TRBV28	CAHRGESYNEQFF
NA	TRBJ2-1	TRBV18	CASSLRAPRAIYNEQFF
TRBD1	TRBJ2-7	TRBV6-5	CASSYSDRAYEQYF
NA	TRBJ1-5	TRBV27	CASSYVGVGQPQHF
NA	TRBJ1-2	TRBV28	CASSRQSGYTF
TRBD1	TRBJ2-5	TRBV18	CASPRQGFQETQYF
TRBD1	TRBJ1-4	TRBV2	CASSVNRRGQDEKLFF
TRBD2	TRBJ2-7	TRBV5-4	CASSLQRDYEQYF
NA	TRBJ1-1	TRBV5-1	CASSFQIGSNTEAFF
NA	TRBJ2-7	TRBV9	CASSPQQGYEQYF
TRBD2	TRBJ2-4	TRBV19	CASSMGERGGMSVNIQYF
TRBD1	TRBJ2-5	TRBV28	CASSVTGVETQYF
TRBD2	TRBJ2-2	TRBV28	CASSPHSGSTGELFF
NA	TRBJ1-5	TRBV6-4	CASSPWGGNQPQHF
NA	TRBJ2-2	TRBV28	CASSLVGVYTGELFF
NA	TRBJ1-4	TRBV5-1	CASSSLTGDEKLFF
NA	TRBJ1-3	TRBV5-4	CASRAQNSGNTIYF
TRBD1	TRBJ1-2	TRBV11-2	CASSLDSGQGQDYGYTF
NA	TRBJ2-7	TRBV5-1	CASSSRGASEQYF
TRBD2	TRBJ2-1	TRBV5-1	CASSSTSGLDREQFF
TRBD1	TRBJ1-5	TRBV6-1	CASSGPGTGGEQPQHF
TRBD1	TRBJ2-7	TRBV5-4	CASRLDRASTYEQYF
TRBD1	TRBJ1-5	TRBV28	CASSPRQGGNQPQHF